A selection of T cell receptor beta chains follows, all from one sample in a study of T cell repertoires in cytomegalovirus infection. These receptors' antigens are unknown. From the reads, TCRdb called clonotypes with MiXCR, one entry per CDR3 protein. This sample yields tens of thousands of distinct CDR3 sequences, of which about 21% are seen a single time; about 90% belongs to the top ten. The specimen was CD8+ T cells from cultured PBMCs, collected from culture after CMV antigen stimulation. The receptors originated from a human donor in good health (CMV status not recorded). Some clones in this sample may be carry-over from other donors' samples. CDR3s include the opening cysteine and the closing phenylalanine or tryptophan. A D gene is named only where the DNA matches it firmly. Only some rows state a clone size, as once, few, many or a class for expanded clones.

D gene	V gene	J gene	clone size	CDR3 protein	CDR3 DNA
.	TRBV12-3/TRBV12-4	TRBJ2-1	few	CASSRTLGKDNEQFF	TGTGCCAGCAGTCGGACTCTAGGGAAGGACAATGAGCAGTTCTTC
.	TRBV7-9	TRBJ2-1	few	CASSLSPLWNEQFF	TGTGCCAGCAGCCTTTCTCCCCTTTGGAATGAGCAGTTCTTC
.	TRBV7-2	TRBJ2-3	.	CASSLNGPSTDTQYF	TGTGCCAGCAGCTTAAACGGGCCTAGCACAGATACGCAGTATTTT
.	TRBV9	TRBJ1-3	.	CASSVSGPGGNTIYF	TGTGCCAGCAGCGTGTCGGGACCCGGGGGGAACACCATATATTTT
.	TRBV6-2/TRBV6-3	TRBJ2-3	few	CASSPRSGSTDTQYF	TGTGCCAGCAGTCCGAGGAGCGGGAGCACAGATACGCAGTATTTT
TRBD1	TRBV7-9	TRBJ2-7	few	CASSPLGRGYEQYF	TGTGCCAGCAGCCCCTTGGGCAGGGGGTACGAGCAGTACTTC
.	TRBV6-1	TRBJ2-1	.	CASSPMGRPYNEQFF	TGTGCCAGCAGCCCGATGGGACGGCCCTACAATGAGCAGTTCTTC
.	TRBV6-6	TRBJ2-5	few	CASSRDNQETQYF	TGTGCCAGCAGTAGGGACAACCAAGAGACCCAGTACTTC
.	TRBV7-9	TRBJ2-3	few	CASTRVDDTDTQYF	TGTGCCAGCACCAGGGTGGACGACACAGATACGCAGTATTTT
TRBD2	TRBV11-2	TRBJ2-5	few	CASSLELAGGQETQYF	TGTGCCAGCAGCTTAGAACTAGCGGGGGGCCAGGAGACCCAGTACTTC
.	TRBV27	TRBJ2-3	.	CASWDGGPQYF	TGTGCCTCCTGGGACGGTGGGCCGCAGTATTTT
.	TRBV6-2/TRBV6-3	TRBJ1-2	.	CASSYVAPYGYTF	TGTGCCAGCAGTTACGTAGCGCCTTATGGCTACACCTTC
.	TRBV7-2	TRBJ2-7	.	CASSLGRGNYEQYF	TGTGCCAGCAGCTTAGGTCGGGGGAACTACGAGCAGTACTTC
TRBD1	TRBV4-1	TRBJ2-1	.	CASSLEPGQSYNEQFF	TGCGCCAGCAGCCTAGAACCGGGACAGTCGTACAATGAGCAGTTCTTC